The 12 T cell receptor beta chains below were found in one sample sequenced in a study of T cell changes during pregnancy in multiple sclerosis. Profiling relied on immunoSEQ multiplex PCR, and the TCRdb table lists in-frame clones only, not all of them. This table holds about 41,000 clones, around nine tenths found once. The sample in question was peripheral blood, obtained in the first trimester of pregnancy. Source of these receptors: a female donor in good health, enrolled as a control in a pregnancy study.

This sequence joins TRBV30 and TRBJ1-5, with a possible D match to TRBD1 (6 bases). This CDR3 has 14 residues. V was shortened by 5 bases and J by 3 bases, with 14 bases between the two germline ends. The germline CDR1 and CDR2 sequences are GTSNPN and SVGIG (reference sequence). The CDR3 is CAWGQQGHNQPQHF. CDR3 in DNA: TGTGCCTGGGGACAGCAGGGACACAATCAGCCCCAGCATTTT.

This clone was detected only once. This chain connects TRBV19 to TRBJ2-1, with 10 bases identical to TRBD1. This CDR3 is built from 14 residues. Germline CDR1 is LNHDA and CDR2 is SQIVND (reference sequence). Germline trimming cut 11 bases from V and 3 bases from J; bases unmatched to any gene: 7. The CDR3 DNA reads TGTGCCTCCTCCGGGACAGGGGACTACAATGAGCAGTTCTTC. Translated: CASSGTGDYNEQFF.

The V call is TRBV19, the J call TRBJ1-3, with D maybe TRBD1 (5 bases). CDR3 length: 16 amino acids. The germline CDR1 and CDR2 sequences are LNHDA and SQIVND (reference sequence). V was pared by 6 bases and J by 0 bases, with 15 bases between. In DNA form, the CDR3 reads TGTGCCAGTAGCGGCCAGGGCTTTTACTCTGGAAACACCATATATTTT. Protein: CASSGQGFYSGNTIYF.

The chain links TRBV9 to TRBJ1-1, with TRBD1 as a possible D gene (5 bases). Trimming left V 4 bases short and J 1 base short, with 17 bases between. Per the germline V gene, CDR1 is SGDLS and CDR2 is YYNGEE. The CDR3 length is 16 residues. The CDR3 DNA reads as TGTGCCAGCAGCCCCGGGGGGGGATTCGGGAACACTGAAGCTTTCTTT. Encoded protein: CASSPGGGFGNTEAFF.

Only one count was recorded for this clone. The rearrangement uses TRBV11-2 and TRBJ2-7; 7 bases line up with TRBD1. Germline V gene data show CDR1 as SGHAT and CDR2 as FQNNGV. The V and J ends lost 4 bases and 11 bases, in that order; junction bases with no gene match: 11. This CDR3 is built from 13 residues. CDR3 bases: TGTGCCAGCAGCTCCGAGACAGGGACCCTTGAGTACTTC. This translates into CASSSETGTLEYF.

This rearrangement joins TRBV28 to TRBJ2-1, with 10 positions matching TRBD2. Germline V lookup: CDR1 MDHEN, CDR2 SYDVKM. Trimming at V came to 1 base and at J to 5 bases, leaving 5 bases not matched to a gene. The CDR3 runs to 16 residues. The DNA of the CDR3 is TGTGCCAGCAGTTTATTTTGGACTAGCGGTAACAATGAGCAGTTCTTC. Its protein product is CASSLFWTSGNNEQFF.

The chain recombines TRBV4-3 with TRBJ2-3, with TRBD1 matching over 8 bases. The CDR3 runs to 16 residues. J gave up 2 bases and V 1 base, and 5 bases lay outside the gene matches. Germline V gene lookup returns CDR1 LGHNA and CDR2 YSLEER. The CDR3 coding sequence is TGCGCCAGCAGCCAAGGGGACAGGTCTTACACAGATACGCAGTATTTT. The encoded protein is CASSQGDRSYTDTQYF.

The chain joins TRBV5-6 to TRBJ2-7, with a tentative D call TRBD2 (6 bases). V lost 4 bases to trimming and J lost 1 base, with 15 bases between them. The CDR3 extends over 15 amino acids. Germline lookup yields CDR1 SGHDT and CDR2 YYEEEE. The DNA for the CDR3 is TGTGCCAGCAGCACCGGGACTGATGGGTCCTACGAGCAGTACTTC. Its protein product is CASSTGTDGSYEQYF.

This rearrangement joins TRBV7-2 to TRBJ2-7; 9 nucleotides line up with TRBD1. The junction had 4 bases not matched to a gene; V was cut back by 1 base and J by 6 bases. This CDR3 comprises 14 residues. Germline values: CDR1 SGHTA, CDR2 FQGNSA. CDR3 sequence reads: CASSLEDRGREQYF. DNA for the CDR3: TGTGCCAGCAGCTTAGAGGACAGGGGCCGCGAGCAGTACTTC.

In DNA form, the CDR3 reads TGTGCCAGCAGTCCGGGACAGGGCCATCAGAAACTGTTTTTT. It codes for CASSPGQGHQKLFF. This chain links TRBV2 with TRBJ1-4, with 9 bases identical to TRBD1. This CDR3 is built from 14 residues. J was trimmed by 11 bases and V by 5 bases; bases with no gene match: 9. Germline loops: CDR1 SNHLY, CDR2 FYNNEI.

This chain links TRBV2 with TRBJ1-1; 8 bases agree with TRBD1. Trimming took 6 bases from V and 6 from J; bases not matched to a gene: 6. This CDR3 comprises 13 residues. Germline CDR1 reads SNHLY; CDR2 reads FYNNEI. Here the CDR3 DNA reads TGTGCCAGCAGCGGACAGGGATCCCCTGAAGCTTTCTTT. Amino acids: CASSGQGSPEAFF.

The chain links TRBV4-2 to TRBJ2-3, with TRBD2 as a possible D gene (5 bases). Trimming cost V 0 bases and J 3 bases, with 7 bases left between them. The CDR3 extends over 14 amino acids. From germline, CDR1 is LGHNA and CDR2 YNFKEQ. The CDR3: CASSQDWETDTQYF. CDR3 DNA: TGTGCCAGCAGCCAAGACTGGGAGACAGATACGCAGTATTTT.